The source of this T cell receptor beta chain is a study of blood T cell repertoires in COVID-19. Study overall: Specimens from acute and convalescent COVID-19 originated in the United States, Italy and Spain. PBMCs, B-cell-depleted T cells, or T cells were the source of the cDNA or gDNA that made up the material.

With 6 bases clipped from V and 2 bases from J, the junction kept 3 bases outside the gene matches. The CDR3 length is 12 residues. Germline V gives CDR1 SQVTM, CDR2 ANQGSEA. In the original workflow: Amplification with reference gene primers provided the estimates of nucleated cell counts. Sequencing used immunoSEQ multiplex PCR; TCRdb keeps in-frame clones, though not all of them. Clonal size and the V and J genes are those of that table, whereas D and trimming came from the DNA. This sample yields a few hundred thousand clones, of which more than 75% are seen a single time; around 8% belongs to the top ten.

This clonotype originated in a woman between 45 and 60 years old who had recovered from COVID-19. This chain links TRBV29-1 with TRBJ1-2; TRBD1 agrees at 7 bases. Sequencing was done on a sample of peripheral blood. CDR3 in DNA: TGCAGCGTAGAACAGGGGAACTATGGCTACACCTTC. This codes for CSVEQGNYGYTF.